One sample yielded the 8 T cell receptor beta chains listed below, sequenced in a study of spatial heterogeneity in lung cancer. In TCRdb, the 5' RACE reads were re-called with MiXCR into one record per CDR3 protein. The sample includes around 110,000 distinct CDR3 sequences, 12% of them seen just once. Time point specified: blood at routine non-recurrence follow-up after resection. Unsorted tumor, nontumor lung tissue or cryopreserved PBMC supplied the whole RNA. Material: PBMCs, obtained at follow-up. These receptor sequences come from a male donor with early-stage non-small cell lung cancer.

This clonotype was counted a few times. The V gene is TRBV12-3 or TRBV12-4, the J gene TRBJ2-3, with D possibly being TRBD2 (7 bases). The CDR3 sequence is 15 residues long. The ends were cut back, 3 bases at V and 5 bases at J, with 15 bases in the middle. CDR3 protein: CASSFSGGRKDTQYF. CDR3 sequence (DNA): TGTGCCAGCAGTTTCTCCGGGGGGCGTAAAGATACGCAGTATTTT.

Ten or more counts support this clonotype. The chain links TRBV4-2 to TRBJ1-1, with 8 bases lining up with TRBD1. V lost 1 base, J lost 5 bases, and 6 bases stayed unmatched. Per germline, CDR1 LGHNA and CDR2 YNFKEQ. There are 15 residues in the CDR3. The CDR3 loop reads CASSQGVRGRTEAFF. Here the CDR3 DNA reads TGTGCCAGCAGCCAAGGTGTCAGGGGGCGAACTGAAGCTTTCTTT.

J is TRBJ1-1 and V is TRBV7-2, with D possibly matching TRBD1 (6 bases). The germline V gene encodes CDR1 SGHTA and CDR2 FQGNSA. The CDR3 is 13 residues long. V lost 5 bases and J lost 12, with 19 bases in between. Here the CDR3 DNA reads TGTGCCAGCAGCAACAGGAAGGGGGGTGAGTCTTTCTTT. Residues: CASSNRKGGESFF.

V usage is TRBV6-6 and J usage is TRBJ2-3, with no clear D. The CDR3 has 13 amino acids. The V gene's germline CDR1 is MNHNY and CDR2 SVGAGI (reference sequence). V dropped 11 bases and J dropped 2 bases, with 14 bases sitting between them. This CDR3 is CAGRSELTDTQYF. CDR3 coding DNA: TGTGCCGGAAGATCCGAACTCACAGATACGCAGTATTTT.

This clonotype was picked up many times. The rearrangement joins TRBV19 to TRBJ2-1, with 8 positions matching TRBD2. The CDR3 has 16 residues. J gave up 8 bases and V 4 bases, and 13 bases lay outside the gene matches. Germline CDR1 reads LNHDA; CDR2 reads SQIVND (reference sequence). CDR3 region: CASSRLRSGGGHEQFF. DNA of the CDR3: TGTGCCAGTAGTAGGCTTCGGAGCGGGGGCGGCCATGAGCAGTTCTTC.

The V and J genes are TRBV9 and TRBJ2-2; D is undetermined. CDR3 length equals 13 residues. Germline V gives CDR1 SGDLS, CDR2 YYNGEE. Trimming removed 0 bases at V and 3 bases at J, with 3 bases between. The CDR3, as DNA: TGTGCCAGCAGCGTAGTCGACACCGGGGAGCTGTTTTTT. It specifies CASSVVDTGELFF.

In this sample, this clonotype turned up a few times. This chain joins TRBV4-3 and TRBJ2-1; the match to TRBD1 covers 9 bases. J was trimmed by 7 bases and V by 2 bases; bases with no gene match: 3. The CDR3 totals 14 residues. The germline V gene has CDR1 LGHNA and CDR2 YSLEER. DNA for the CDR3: TGCGCCAGCAGCCAAACAGGACAGGGGAATGAGCAGTTCTTC. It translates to CASSQTGQGNEQFF.

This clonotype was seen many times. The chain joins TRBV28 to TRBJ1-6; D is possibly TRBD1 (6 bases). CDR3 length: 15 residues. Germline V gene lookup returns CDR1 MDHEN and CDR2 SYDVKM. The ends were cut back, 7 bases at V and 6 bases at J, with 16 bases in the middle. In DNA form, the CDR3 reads TGTGCCAGCAACCTAGGACAGCGCCGTAATTCACCCCTCCACTTT. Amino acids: CASNLGQRRNSPLHF. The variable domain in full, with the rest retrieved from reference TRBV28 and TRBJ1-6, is DVKVTQSSRYLVKRTGEKVFLECVQDMDHENMFWYRQDPGLGLRLIYFSYDVKMKEKGDIPEGYSVSREKKERFSLILESASTNQTSMYLCASNLGQRRNSPLHFGNGTRLTVT.